This T cell receptor (beta chain) was identified in a study of neoadjuvant anti-PD-1 for oral cavity cancer. This CDR3 contains 13 residues. Germline V lookup: CDR1 GTSNPN, CDR2 SVGIG (reference sequence). V dropped 3 bases and J dropped 4 bases, with 10 bases sitting between them. Regarding time point: after neoadjuvant nivolumab, at surgical resection. Repertoires were generated with immunoSEQ multiplex PCR, while TCRdb's copy carries only in-frame clones and drops some. The repertoire holds more than 9,500 clones, with roughly two thirds as singletons. Sequenced here: PBMCs, sampled after nivolumab (anti-PD-1) treatment. This chain joins TRBV30 and TRBJ1-3; possibly TRBD1 for D (5 bases). The TCR comes from a person aged 40-85 years with oral cavity squamous cell carcinoma. The CDR3 coding sequence is TGTGCCTGGAGCGGACAAACAGGAAACACCATATATTTT. It codes for CAWSGQTGNTIYF.